This T cell receptor beta chain originates from a study of response to subunit inactivated influenza vaccine (dated by TCRdb to the late 2010s). Context from the whole study: The study used deep quantitative T cell receptor repertoire profiling to track responses to a trivalent subunit inactivated influenza vaccine. Results the study describes overall, beyond this receptor: The authors proposed that each seasonal influenza vaccination may bring in only a limited number of new T cells.

Including the terminal cysteine and phenylalanine, the CDR3 comprises 14 residues. Only CDR3 DNA remains: 42 bases, in frame from the first base. In the germline V gene (reference sequence), CDR1 corresponds to SGHNT and CDR2 to YYREEE. V is clipped by 2 bases and J by 1 base, and the sequence between their germline boundaries is 8 bases long. To prepare the library, RT-PCR was applied. TCRdb names Illumina HiSeq 2500 as the instrument used. TCRdb's own reprocessing of the public reads used fastp at Q25 and MiXCR and kept productive beta chains. Merged by CDR3 protein, the rows form single entries marked with the most common genes and DNA. This sample lists around 250,000 distinct CDR3 sequences; 10% to 15% were detected once. The top ten clones comprise 7.5% to 10% of the sample. Regarding this clonotype: Its antigen is unknown. No clone much larger than this one lies a single base away; base qualities are absent.

This receptor was taken from a man in his fifties or sixties who received an inactivated influenza vaccine. Donor details come from another sample of the same person, matched by shared clones. Recombination joined TRBV5-4 with TRBJ2-3; the D gene is not confidently resolved. This specimen was non-naive T cells sorted from PBMCs, taken about 14 days before vaccination. The sample's cell subset or site label, in plain terms: memory T cell fraction. The sequenced DNA: TGTGCCAGCAGCTTATATGGGGGCACAGATACGCAGTATTTT. Translated, it gives CASSLYGGTDTQYF.